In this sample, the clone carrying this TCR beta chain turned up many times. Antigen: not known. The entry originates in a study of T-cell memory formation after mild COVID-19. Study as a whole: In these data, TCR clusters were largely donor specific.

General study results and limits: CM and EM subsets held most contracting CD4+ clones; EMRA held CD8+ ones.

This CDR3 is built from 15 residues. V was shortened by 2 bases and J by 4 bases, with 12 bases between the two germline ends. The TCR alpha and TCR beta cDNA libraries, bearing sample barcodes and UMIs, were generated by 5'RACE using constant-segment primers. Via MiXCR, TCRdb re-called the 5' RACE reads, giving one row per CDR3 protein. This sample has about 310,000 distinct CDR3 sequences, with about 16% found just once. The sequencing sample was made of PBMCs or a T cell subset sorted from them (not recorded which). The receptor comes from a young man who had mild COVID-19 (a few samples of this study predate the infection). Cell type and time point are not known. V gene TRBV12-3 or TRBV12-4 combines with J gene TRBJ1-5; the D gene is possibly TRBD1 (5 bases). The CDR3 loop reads CASSLRQGGNQPQHF. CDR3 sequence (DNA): TGTGCCAGCAGTTTAAGGCAGGGTGGGAATCAGCCCCAGCATTTT.